The 19 T cell receptor beta chains reported below all come from one sample, sequenced in a study of OX40 agonist ivuxolimab in advanced cancers. Clones were sequenced by immunoSEQ multiplex PCR, and TCRdb holds only the in-frame ones, with some missing. The sample records roughly 61,000 clones, approximately 90% being singletons. Here the sequenced sample was CD4+ or CD8+ T cells sorted from blood, taken in a trial of the OX40 agonist ivuxolimab. The receptors stem from an adult with an advanced solid tumor such as melanoma, head and neck, liver or kidney cancer.

V gene TRBV11-2 combines with J gene TRBJ1-2, with a tentative D call TRBD1 (5 bases). Germline V CDR1 and CDR2: SGHAT, FQNNGV. V was shortened by 5 bases and J by 4 bases, with 11 bases between the two germline ends. The CDR3 loop spans 13 amino acids. The CDR3 spells CASSPGGFYGYTF. CDR3 nucleotide sequence: TGTGCCAGCAGCCCCGGGGGTTTCTATGGCTACACCTTC.

The genes are TRBV29-1 and TRBJ2-1; either TRBD1 or TRBD2 may fit D (5 bases each). V was clipped by 3 bases and J by 7 bases, with 10 bases between them. The CDR3 has 12 residues. Germline V gives CDR1 SQVTM, CDR2 ANQGSEA. The DNA for the CDR3 is TGCAGCGTTGACGGTGGGGGTAATGAGCAGTTCTTC. Protein sequence: CSVDGGGNEQFF.

The V call is TRBV7-6, the J call TRBJ2-3, with no clear D. Trimming took off 3 bases at V and 0 bases at J, with 7 bases between the two ends. Per germline, CDR1 SGHVS and CDR2 FNYEAQ. This CDR3 region has 14 residues. The CDR3 protein is CASSLASSTDTQYF. The CDR3 DNA reads TGTGCCAGCAGCTTGGCTAGTAGCACAGATACGCAGTATTTT.

The chain joins TRBV4-1 to TRBJ2-7, with 12 bases identical to TRBD1. CDR3 size: 16 residues. The V gene end was trimmed by 2 bases and the J gene end by 6 bases; junction bases not matched to a gene: 8. CDR1 and CDR2 (germline): MGHRA, YSYEKL. The CDR3 sequence: CASSQSPGQGASEQYF. The CDR3 coding sequence is TGCGCCAGCAGCCAATCCCCGGGACAGGGGGCCTCCGAGCAGTACTTC.

The chain links TRBV29-1 to TRBJ2-5; 8 positions match TRBD2. This CDR3 is built from 14 residues. In germline, CDR1 is SQVTM, CDR2 ANQGSEA. The V and J ends lost 5 bases and 0 bases, in that order; junction bases with no gene match: 5. The CDR3 DNA reads TGCAGCGTTCGTATACTAGCGGACCAAGAGACCCAGTACTTC. This sequence encodes CSVRILADQETQYF. The full variable domain, completed using reference TRBV29-1 and TRBJ2-5, is SAVISQKPSRDICQRGTSLTIQCQVDSQVTMMFWYRQQPGQSLTLIATANQGSEATYESGFVIDKFPISRPNLTFSTLTVSNMSPEDSSIYLCSVRILADQETQYFGPGTRLLVL.

The chain recombines TRBV5-6 with TRBJ1-5, with TRBD1 matching 7 bases. This CDR3 contains 18 residues. V was clipped by 3 bases and J by 0 bases; unmatched bases: 12. In germline, CDR1 is SGHDT, CDR2 YYEEEE. The CDR3 sequence is CASSSTRTGTYSNQPQHF. Here the CDR3 DNA reads TGTGCCAGCAGCTCTACCCGGACAGGCACTTATAGCAATCAGCCCCAGCATTTT.

The chain has TRBV19 and TRBJ2-3; either TRBD1 or TRBD2 may supply D (5 bases each). V was clipped by 6 bases and J by 1 base, with 14 bases between them. Germline V gene data show CDR1 as LNHDA and CDR2 as SQIVND (reference sequence). This CDR3 spans 15 amino acids. The CDR3 bases are TGTGCCAGTAGAACCCTAGCCAGGGGCACAGATACGCAGTATTTT. Protein: CASRTLARGTDTQYF.

The chain couples TRBV4-1 to TRBJ2-3; D remains unclear. V dropped 4 bases and J dropped 0 bases, with 14 bases sitting between them. The V gene's germline CDR1 is MGHRA and CDR2 YSYEKL. The CDR3 has 16 amino acids. CDR3 region: CASSPEAPESTDTQYF. CDR3 coding DNA: TGCGCCAGCAGCCCGGAAGCCCCGGAGAGCACAGATACGCAGTATTTT.

In its sample, this clone was seen a few times. The chain recombines TRBV5-1 with TRBJ2-7; D gene ambiguous. The V gene lost 2 bases and the J gene lost 2 bases, with 5 bases spanning the gap. In germline, CDR1 is SGHRS, CDR2 YFSETQ. CDR3 size: 12 residues. The CDR3 sequence: CASSLTTYEQYF. CDR3 nucleotide sequence: TGCGCCAGCAGCTTAACGACCTACGAGCAGTACTTC.

The gene calls are TRBV6-6 and TRBJ1-3; D is ambiguous. V was clipped by 0 bases and J by 0 bases, with 6 bases between them. Germline V gene sequence: CDR1 MNHNY, CDR2 SVGAGI (reference sequence). The CDR3 sequence is 15 residues long. The CDR3 sequence is CASSYSWGSGNTIYF. The CDR3 DNA reads TGTGCCAGCAGTTACTCGTGGGGCTCTGGAAACACCATATATTTT.

The chain combines TRBV2 with TRBJ1-1, with a possible D match to TRBD1 (5 bases). V was cut by 7 bases and J by 5 bases, with 17 bases left in between. The CDR3 totals 14 residues. Germline CDR1 SNHLY, CDR2 FYNNEI. CDR3 in DNA: TGTGCCAGCACAGAAGGGGCGCGGGGAACTGAAGCTTTCTTT. Its translation: CASTEGARGTEAFF.

This clone was detected only a few times. V and J are TRBV6-4 and TRBJ2-1, with 7 bases identical to TRBD2. The germline V gene has CDR1 MRHNA and CDR2 SNTAGT. This CDR3 comprises 14 residues. The trim removed 3 bases at V and 6 bases at J, leaving 5 bases unmatched. The CDR3 protein is CASSESGEGNEQFF. CDR3 bases: TGTGCCAGCAGTGAGTCTGGGGAGGGCAATGAGCAGTTCTTC.

The V call is TRBV4-1, the J call TRBJ1-1; possibly TRBD1 for D (6 bases). The CDR3 spans 15 residues. V lost 1 base and J 3 bases, leaving 12 bases between the germline ends. Germline V CDR1 and CDR2: MGHRA, YSYEKL. The CDR3 DNA follows: TGCGCCAGCAGCCAAGCACAGGGTTGGGACACTGAAGCTTTCTTT. Protein: CASSQAQGWDTEAFF.

The gene calls are TRBV21-1 and TRBJ2-5; the table calls TRBD1, which could not be checked here. TRBV21-1 is assigned pseudogene status. The CDR3 is 18 residues long. The CDR3 spells CASSPPDCRTGGQETQYF. In DNA form, the CDR3 reads TGTGCCAGCAGCCCCCCGGACTGCCGGACAGGTGGGCAAGAGACCCAGTACTTC.

J is TRBJ1-3 and V is TRBV27; D remains unclear. The CDR3 spans 12 residues. V shed 4 bases and J shed 7 bases, with 8 bases lying between them. CDR1 and CDR2 (germline): MNHEY, SMNVEV (reference sequence). For the CDR3, the DNA is TGTGCCAGCAGTTCCAATATGAACACCATATATTTT. Residues: CASSSNMNTIYF.

This clone was seen only once. The chain recombines TRBV6-1 with TRBJ2-1; weak D call: TRBD2 (5 bases). This CDR3 spans 12 amino acids. Germline V CDR1 and CDR2: MNHNS, SASEGT. The V end was cut by 1 base, the J end by 9 bases, with 7 bases between. The CDR3: CASSEGSGEQFF. The CDR3 DNA follows: TGTGCCAGCAGTGAAGGGAGCGGTGAGCAGTTCTTC.

This chain connects TRBV7-9 to TRBJ2-2; D remains unclear. Trimming pared 5 bases from V and 0 bases from J, leaving 1 base between. CDR3 length: 12 amino acids. Per the germline V gene, CDR1 is SEHNR and CDR2 is FQNEAQ (reference sequence). CDR3 amino acids: CASSPNTGELFF. The DNA of the CDR3 is TGTGCCAGCAGCCCGAACACCGGGGAGCTGTTTTTT.

The chain uses TRBV4-2 and TRBJ1-3; a weak D match, TRBD1 (5 bases). Trimming removed 4 bases from V and 3 bases from J, with 19 bases in between. Germline-derived CDR1 and CDR2 are LGHNA and YNFKEQ. The CDR3 consists of 17 residues. CDR3 bases: TGTGCCAGCAGCCTTTTGCCGGGACTGAGCAATGGAAACACCATATATTTT. As protein: CASSLLPGLSNGNTIYF.

Here the CDR3 reads CASSPPFNTEAFF. Here the CDR3 DNA reads TGTGCCAGCTCACCACCTTTTAACACTGAAGCTTTCTTT. The chain employs TRBV18 and TRBJ1-1; D unresolved. This CDR3 has 13 residues. Trimming stripped 0 bases from V and 2 bases from J, with 4 bases between. Germline V gene data show CDR1 as KGHSH and CDR2 as LQKENI.